This T cell receptor (beta chain) derives from a study of blood T cell repertoires in COVID-19. Study at large: Acute and convalescent COVID-19 samples came from the United States, Italy and Spain. Nucleic acid was either cDNA or gDNA, and it came from T cells, B-cell-depleted T cells, or PBMCs.

Authors' methods: Nucleated cell counts were estimated from reference gene primer amplification. Some clones are missing from TCRdb's copy, which holds only in-frame ones; the method was immunoSEQ multiplex PCR. The V and J calls and the clone size are those of that table, but D and trimming were determined from the DNA. The data contain around 42,000 clones, roughly 79% of them singletons. This CDR3 is 14 amino acids long. The V gene lost 2 bases and the J gene lost 2 bases, with 9 bases spanning the gap. Germline loops: CDR1 SGDLS, CDR2 YYNGEE. Sequenced material: peripheral blood. This receptor was obtained from a woman older than 75 with acute or convalescent COVID-19. The rearrangement links TRBV9 to TRBJ2-3; no reliable D call. The CDR3 nucleotides are TGTGCCAGCAGCGTCGACTCCTTCACAGATACGCAGTATTTT. Its protein product is CASSVDSFTDTQYF.